The entry that follows covers one TCR beta chain sequence. These data are taken from a study of cytotoxic CD8 clonotypes in ibrutinib-treated CLL. Assay: immunoSEQ multiplex PCR; the TCRdb copy retains only in-frame clones and omits some. The repertoire holds approximately 330,000 clones, with 80% as singletons. The input for sequencing was PBMCs, taken before ibrutinib treatment. The clonotype was recovered from a human donor with chronic lymphocytic leukemia.

The chain's CDR3 is CASSEAYGGVNTEAFF. CDR3 in DNA: TGTGCCAGCAGTGAAGCCTACGGCGGGGTGAACACTGAAGCTTTCTTT. The chain combines TRBV6-1 with TRBJ1-1; no clear D gene. The CDR3 loop spans 16 amino acids. Looked up from germline, CDR1 is MNHNS and CDR2 is SASEGT. Trimming stripped 0 bases from V and 0 bases from J, with 11 bases between.